What follows is one TCR beta chain and its context. Its antigen is as yet unknown. This sample stems from a study of radiation and T cells in renal cell carcinoma. The time point: blood 2 weeks post-SBRT. The treatment denotes: 15 Gy SBRT to primary tumor, nephrectomy 4 weeks later. Serial blood draws occurred at baseline and 2 and 4 weeks post-SBRT. This renal cell carcinoma was of the clear cell type. Some clones are missing from TCRdb's copy, which holds only in-frame ones; the method was immunoSEQ multiplex PCR. The profile shows roughly 80,000 clones, 86% of them singletons. Study-level results: Pretreatment tumor biopsies were lacking, so baseline clonotypes are unknown. Top tumor clonotypes rose in blood 2 weeks post-radiation, then contracted.

Trimming took off 2 bases at V and 5 bases at J, with 24 bases between the two ends. Germline CDR1 SGHDN, CDR2 FVKESK. The CDR3 length is 19 residues. This specimen was blood, taken from a patient whose treatment included radiotherapy and nephrectomy. The chain combines TRBV14 with TRBJ2-2; D may match TRBD1 or TRBD2 (5 bases each). The sequence came from a woman between 50 and 59 years old with renal cell carcinoma. CDR3 DNA: TGTGCCAGCAGCCAATTCGGAGGCGAACAAATGTCAGGGACCGGGGAGCTGTTTTTT. Translation: CASSQFGGEQMSGTGELFF.